A single sample gave rise to the 27 T cell receptor beta chains below, sequenced in a study of blood T cell repertoires in COVID-19 (dated by TCRdb to between 2020 and 2021). Library method: the immunoSEQ multiplex PCR assay. This immuneACCESS table, as held by TCRdb, lists in-frame sequences with V and J called but not all clones. Of the missing ones, under half trace to an unresolved V gene in checked studies; the others have no known cause. Recorded for this sample are roughly 300,000 clones; roughly 85% of them occurred a single time. The ten largest clones capture roughly 9.4% of the sample. The sample was peripheral blood. These receptors all come from a woman aged 45-59 years who had recovered from COVID-19.

The genes are TRBV7-2 and TRBJ1-2; maybe TRBD1 (6 bases). Trimming left V 1 base short and J 6 bases short, with 9 bases between. The CDR3 totals 13 residues. Germline V gene sequence: CDR1 SGHTA, CDR2 FQGNSA. The CDR3 loop is CASSLEQGHGYTF. CDR3 DNA sequence: TGTGCCAGCAGCTTAGAGCAGGGGCATGGCTACACCTTC. The variable domain in full, completed from reference TRBV7-2 and TRBJ1-2, reads GAGVSQSPSNKVTEKGKDVELRCDPISGHTALYWYRQSLGQGLEFLIYFQGNSAPDKSGLPSDRFSAERTGGSVSTLTIQRTQQEDSAVYLCASSLEQGHGYTFGSGTRLTVV.

V is TRBV7-2 and J is TRBJ2-1, with 9 bases matching TRBD2. The V segment lost 4 bases and the J segment 3 bases; nucleotides outside the gene matches: 7. The germline V gene has CDR1 SGHTA and CDR2 FQGNSA. The CDR3 totals 16 residues. The CDR3 nucleotides read TGTGCCAGCAGCTCGAAGGGGCGGGGGGGCTACAATGAGCAGTTCTTC. Translating gives CASSSKGRGGYNEQFF.

The rearrangement joins TRBV5-1 to TRBJ2-1, with TRBD1 matching over 9 bases. The ends lost 4 bases at V and 8 bases at J; junction bases unmatched: 13. The CDR3 runs to 16 residues. The germline gives CDR1 SGHRS, CDR2 YFSETQ. CDR3 nucleotides: TGCGCCAGCAGCAAAGAGCCGGGACAGGGTGGTCATGAGCAGTTCTTC. Translated: CASSKEPGQGGHEQFF.

The V and J genes are TRBV18 and TRBJ2-7, with 13 bases aligning to TRBD2. The CDR3 has 15 amino acids. Germline V gives CDR1 KGHSH, CDR2 LQKENI. With 3 bases clipped from V and 7 bases from J, the junction kept 6 bases outside the gene matches. CDR3 in amino acids: CASSPSTGLAGEQYF. For the CDR3, the DNA is TGTGCCAGCTCACCGAGCACGGGACTAGCGGGGGAGCAGTACTTC.

Only a few counts were recorded for this clone. The CDR3 here is CASSLAPGLGTEAFF. The DNA of the CDR3 is TGTGCCAGCAGCTTAGCTCCTGGGCTCGGCACTGAAGCTTTCTTT. The chain links TRBV7-2 to TRBJ1-1; no definite D call. With 0 bases removed from V and 4 bases from J, the gap between germline ends came to 12 bases. CDR1 and CDR2 (germline): SGHTA, FQGNSA. CDR3 size: 15 residues. Full variable domain (missing parts from reference TRBV7-2 and TRBJ1-1): GAGVSQSPSNKVTEKGKDVELRCDPISGHTALYWYRQSLGQGLEFLIYFQGNSAPDKSGLPSDRFSAERTGGSVSTLTIQRTQQEDSAVYLCASSLAPGLGTEAFFGQGTRLTVV.

The chain is built from TRBV2 and TRBJ2-2, with 10 bases fitting TRBD2. The CDR3 has 15 amino acids. Germline CDR1 and CDR2: SNHLY and FYNNEI. V lost 6 bases and J lost 6; bases outside the gene matches: 7. Written as DNA, the CDR3 is TGTGCCAGCAGACAGGGACTAGCGTGGGCCGGGGAGCTGTTTTTT. It specifies CASRQGLAWAGELFF.

In regard to this clone: Distinct nucleotide sequences in the sample also encode this CDR3. V is TRBV4-3 and J is TRBJ1-1; no definite D call. The germline CDR1 and CDR2 sequences are LGHNA and YSLEER. The germline V and J ends were trimmed by 0 bases and 5 bases, with 7 bases remaining between them. This CDR3 is 13 amino acids long. The CDR3 DNA reads TGCGCCAGCAGCCAAGAGGGAGGGACTGAAGCTTTCTTT. Amino acids: CASSQEGGTEAFF.

This chain links TRBV7-2 with TRBJ2-5; unclear D gene. Deletions cut 3 bases from V and 2 bases from J, with 7 bases between. Germline loops: CDR1 SGHTA, CDR2 FQGNSA. This CDR3 is 13 amino acids long. CDR3 amino acids: CASSLTRQETQYF. DNA of the CDR3: TGTGCCAGCAGCTTGACAAGACAAGAGACCCAGTACTTC.

The chain couples TRBV7-2 to TRBJ2-1; D call uncertain. Germline CDR1 SGHTA, CDR2 FQGNSA. Trimming stripped 5 bases from V and 7 bases from J, with 12 bases between. The CDR3 runs 13 residues. This chain's CDR3 is CASSPLGVNEQFF. The CDR3, as DNA: TGTGCCAGCAGCCCCCTAGGAGTTAATGAGCAGTTCTTC.

The genes are TRBV7-2 and TRBJ2-3; the match to TRBD1 covers 7 bases. The length of the CDR3 is 16 residues. J gave up 3 bases and V 7 bases, and 13 bases lay outside the gene matches. Germline V gene data show CDR1 as SGHTA and CDR2 as FQGNSA. In DNA, the CDR3 is TGTGCCAGCAACCGATGGGTACAGGGGAATACAGATACGCAGTATTTT. Translation: CASNRWVQGNTDTQYF.

Details on this clone: Germline is not matched at one junction end, which may reflect a read error. The chain links TRBV4-2 to TRBJ1-2; D perhaps matches TRBD1 (5 bases). The CDR3 runs 12 residues. Germline-derived CDR1 and CDR2 are LGHNA and YNFKEQ. CDR3 sequence (DNA): TGTGCCAGCAGCCAGGGGGGGGGACCCACCACTTTC. Amino acid sequence: CASSQGGGPTTF.

This sequence joins TRBV5-4 and TRBJ2-1; D unresolved. The CDR3 loop spans 13 amino acids. Germline CDR1 is SGHNT and CDR2 is YYREEE (reference sequence). V lost 0 bases and J 7 bases, leaving 8 bases between the germline ends. This CDR3 reads CASSLDWSNEQFF. DNA for the CDR3: TGTGCCAGCAGCTTGGACTGGTCGAATGAGCAGTTCTTC.

The chain links TRBV18 to TRBJ2-3; maybe TRBD2 (6 bases). V shed 6 bases and J shed 4 bases, with 20 bases lying between them. Germline loops: CDR1 KGHSH, CDR2 LQKENI. This CDR3 is built from 16 residues. The CDR3 spells CASSLGPPTGADTQYF. The CDR3 DNA is TGTGCCAGCTCTCTCGGGCCCCCCACGGGGGCAGATACGCAGTATTTT.

This clone was seen only once. The CDR3 sequence: CASSPAGQFYEQYF. CDR3 nucleotide sequence: TGTGCCAGCTCACCAGCGGGACAGTTCTACGAGCAGTACTTC. The genes are TRBV18 and TRBJ2-7, with D possibly matching TRBD1 (7 bases). CDR1 and CDR2 (germline): KGHSH, LQKENI. CDR3 size: 14 residues. Trimming stripped 2 bases from V and 3 bases from J, with 11 bases between.

The chain has TRBV19 and TRBJ1-2; D is possibly TRBD1 (5 bases). Trimming shortened V by 5 bases and J by 4 bases, and 11 bases separated the two germline ends. Germline assignment: CDR1 LNHDA and CDR2 SQIVND (reference sequence). The CDR3 is made up of 13 amino acids. This CDR3 reads CASSSSGGYGYTF. DNA for the CDR3: TGTGCCAGTAGTTCTTCCGGGGGCTATGGCTACACCTTC.

This chain connects TRBV3-1 (or the pseudogene TRBV3-2) to TRBJ2-2; a possible D gene is TRBD2 (6 bases). Germline lookup yields CDR1 LGHDT and CDR2 YNNKEL (reference sequence). Deletions cut 7 bases from V and 7 bases from J, with 10 bases between. The length of the CDR3 is 12 residues. The CDR3 coding sequence is TGTGCCAGCAACCGGGGGATCGGGGAGCTGTTTTTT. As protein: CASNRGIGELFF.

The chain joins TRBV7-9 to TRBJ2-5, with a weak D call TRBD2 (5 bases). Germline assignment: CDR1 SEHNR and CDR2 FQNEAQ (reference sequence). The CDR3 has 14 amino acids. V lost 1 base, J lost 2 bases, and 8 bases lay in between. CDR3 sequence reads: CASSLVSDQETQYF. CDR3 coding DNA: TGTGCCAGCAGCTTAGTTAGCGATCAAGAGACCCAGTACTTC.

The rearrangement joins TRBV4-3 to TRBJ2-2, with 7 nucleotides matching TRBD2. Germline CDR1 LGHNA, CDR2 YSLEER. The trim removed 5 bases at V and 1 base at J, leaving 4 bases unmatched. This CDR3 has 15 amino acids. CDR3 sequence reads: CASSWTRGNTGELFF. The CDR3 DNA reads TGCGCCAGCAGCTGGACTAGGGGGAACACCGGGGAGCTGTTTTTT.

This clone appeared a single time. The CDR3 sequence: CASSIDRQAFYEQYF. For the CDR3, the DNA is TGTGCCAGTAGTATAGACCGACAGGCTTTCTACGAGCAGTACTTC. The chain links TRBV19 to TRBJ2-7, with D maybe TRBD1 (6 bases). Germline V gene sequence: CDR1 LNHDA, CDR2 SQIVND (reference sequence). The germline V and J ends were trimmed by 0 bases and 3 bases, with 12 bases remaining between them. CDR3 length equals 15 residues.

The genes are TRBV2 and TRBJ2-7, with D possibly being TRBD2 (5 bases). The CDR3 has 14 residues. Germline V gives CDR1 SNHLY, CDR2 FYNNEI. Deletions cut 6 bases from V and 2 bases from J, with 14 bases between. The CDR3 nucleotides are TGTGCCAGCAGAGACTACCCTGCGACCTACGAGCAGTACTTC. This translates into CASRDYPATYEQYF.

The chain joins TRBV3-1 (or the pseudogene TRBV3-2) to TRBJ1-6; 9 bases are a match to TRBD1. Germline-derived CDR1 and CDR2 are LGHDT and YNNKEL (reference sequence). The CDR3 runs to 14 residues. With 3 bases clipped from V and 11 bases from J, the junction kept 5 bases outside the gene matches. CDR3 sequence reads: CASSHRDRDPPLHF. DNA for the CDR3: TGTGCCAGCAGCCACCGGGACAGGGATCCACCCCTCCACTTT.

In nucleotides, the CDR3 is TGCGCCAGCAGCTTACAAATAGCGGGATCTAACGAGCAGTACTTC. Its translation is CASSLQIAGSNEQYF. The rearrangement joins TRBV5-1 to TRBJ2-7; 8 nucleotides line up with TRBD2. With V trimmed by 2 bases and J by 5 bases, 9 bases remained unmatched. Germline assignment: CDR1 SGHRS and CDR2 YFSETQ. The CDR3 is 15 amino acids.

Remarks on this clone: An end of the junction does not agree with germline; a read error may underlie this. This chain connects TRBV5-4 to TRBJ1-1, with a possible D match to TRBD1 (6 bases). This CDR3 is 13 amino acids long. CDR1 and CDR2 from the germline V gene are SGHNT and YYREEE (reference sequence). The CDR3 DNA sequence: TGTGCCAGCACCTTGGACAGTATCACTGAAGCTTTCTTT. It specifies CASTLDSITEAFF.

A note on this clone: The same CDR3 arises from other DNA sequences in this sample as well. The chain couples TRBV18 to TRBJ2-7; 8 nucleotides match TRBD2. This CDR3 is built from 15 residues. CDR1 and CDR2 (germline): KGHSH, LQKENI. The V segment lost 3 bases and the J segment 2 bases; nucleotides outside the gene matches: 6. CDR3 protein: CASSPGGGSTYEQYF. DNA of the CDR3: TGTGCCAGCTCACCCGGGGGGGGGTCGACCTACGAGCAGTACTTC.

The table lists this clone with a few counts. This rearrangement joins TRBV7-2 to TRBJ2-2; TRBD2 might be the D (6 bases). The germline V gene encodes CDR1 SGHTA and CDR2 FQGNSA. The CDR3 is 15 amino acids. The V gene lost 5 bases and the J gene lost 4 bases, with 14 bases spanning the gap. Here the CDR3 reads CASSTGTLRTGELFF. The CDR3, as DNA: TGTGCCAGCAGCACCGGGACTCTCCGCACCGGGGAGCTGTTTTTT.

The V gene is TRBV6-1, the J gene TRBJ2-3, with 9 bases fitting TRBD2. CDR3 length equals 17 residues. The trim removed 3 bases at V and 3 bases at J, leaving 10 bases unmatched. In germline, CDR1 is MNHNS, CDR2 SASEGT. In DNA form, the CDR3 reads TGTGCCAGCAGTGACCCCTTTGCGGGAGGGCGGACAGATACGCAGTATTTT. Its protein product is CASSDPFAGGRTDTQYF.

The chain links TRBV12-3 or TRBV12-4 to TRBJ1-2; D is undetermined. This CDR3 contains 12 residues. The V gene lost 3 bases and the J gene lost 8 bases, with 10 bases spanning the gap. CDR3 nucleotide sequence: TGTGCCAGCAGTTTTTTGGGGAGAGGCTACACCTTC. Its translation is CASSFLGRGYTF.